These T cell receptor beta chains were read from a single sample in a study of CD8 T cells in ankylosing spondylitis. TCRdb called the 5' RACE reads again in MiXCR, with one record for every CDR3 protein. The table records 300,000 to 350,000 distinct CDR3 sequences, roughly 14% of them present only once. The sample was blood, either unsorted or a sorted T cell fraction (not recorded which). The receptors come from a male donor with ankylosing spondylitis or in good health (not recorded which). Both conserved end residues are part of each CDR3. A D gene is named only where the DNA matches it firmly. For some rows the clone size is stated as once, few or many, or as a class when expanded; others skip it.

TRBV6-1	NA	15	NA	TRBJ2-1	CASRPPGPSSNEQFF	TGTGCCAGCAGGCCTCCGGGACCTTCCAGCAATGAGCAGTTCTTC
TRBV29-1	TRBD1	13	NA	TRBJ1-4	CSVATGSSEKLFF	TGCAGCGTTGCGACAGGGTCGAGTGAAAAACTGTTTTTT
TRBV5-6	TRBD2	16	NA	TRBJ2-1	CASSLDPTSGYNEQFF	TGTGCCAGCAGCTTGGATCCGACTAGCGGATACAATGAGCAGTTCTTC
TRBV29-1	NA	10	once	TRBJ2-7	CSVDGGKQYF	TGCAGCGTTGATGGAGGGAAGCAGTACTTC
TRBV6-1	NA	15	NA	TRBJ2-3	CASSDRGGGTDTQYF	TGTGCCAGCAGTGACAGGGGGGGGGGCACAGATACGCAGTATTTT
TRBV5-1	NA	13	NA	TRBJ2-3	CASSPGDPATQYF	TGCGCCAGCAGCCCTGGAGACCCTGCTACGCAGTATTTT
TRBV3-1	NA	17	many	TRBJ2-7	CASSQDYPGVYSYEQYF	TGTGCCAGCAGCCAAGACTATCCAGGGGTCTACTCCTACGAGCAGTACTTC
TRBV12-3/TRBV12-4	TRBD1	15	many	TRBJ1-5	CASSLGQGDNQPQHF	TGTGCCAGCAGTCTAGGACAGGGTGACAATCAGCCCCAGCATTTT
TRBV4-2	NA	16	NA	TRBJ1-1	CASSQDRGGGSTEAFF	TGTGCCAGCAGCCAAGACCGAGGGGGTGGGAGCACTGAAGCTTTCTTT
TRBV11-2	TRBD1	18	few	TRBJ1-3	CASSPRIRDRGPGNTIYF	TGTGCCAGCAGCCCACGGATCCGGGACAGGGGGCCTGGAAACACCATATATTTT
TRBV29-1	NA	11	few	TRBJ2-2	CSVAITGELFF	TGCAGCGTTGCTATCACCGGGGAGCTGTTTTTT
TRBV7-9	TRBD1	17	NA	TRBJ2-3	CASSLRRSDRVTDTQYF	TGTGCCAGCAGCTTAAGGAGATCGGACAGGGTAACAGATACGCAGTATTTT
TRBV3-1	NA	16	few	TRBJ2-4	CASSQVRDRGRNIQYF	TGTGCCAGCAGCCAAGTAAGGGACCGAGGGCGAAACATTCAGTACTTC
TRBV5-1	TRBD2	16	NA	TRBJ2-1	CASSLASGGLGNEQFF	TGCGCCAGCAGCTTGGCCAGCGGGGGTTTGGGGAATGAGCAGTTCTTC
TRBV29-1	TRBD1	14	few	TRBJ2-2	CSFWDRGNTGELFF	TGCAGCTTTTGGGACAGGGGGAACACCGGGGAGCTGTTTTTT
TRBV7-9	NA	13	few	TRBJ2-1	CASSLAGAGTQFF	TGTGCCAGCAGCTTAGCGGGGGCTGGGACGCAGTTCTTC
TRBV20-1	TRBD1	17	NA	TRBJ2-7	CSARGRTGIPQKGEQYF	TGCAGTGCTAGAGGGCGGACAGGGATCCCGCAAAAGGGGGAGCAGTACTTC
TRBV11-3	NA	16	once	TRBJ2-1	CASSLGATGLGDEQFF	TGTGCCAGCAGCTTAGGGGCTACGGGACTTGGGGATGAGCAGTTCTTC
TRBV2	NA	12	few	TRBJ2-7	CASSATGDEQYF	TGTGCCAGCAGTGCGACAGGAGACGAGCAGTACTTC
TRBV12-5	TRBD2	14	many	TRBJ2-3	CASGLAGPTDTQYF	TGTGCTAGTGGTTTAGCGGGGCCCACAGATACGCAGTATTTT
TRBV30	TRBD2	15	few	TRBJ2-1	CAWSVGSGRVYEQFF	TGTGCCTGGAGTGTAGGTAGCGGGAGAGTCTATGAGCAGTTCTTC
TRBV12-3/TRBV12-4	TRBD1	13	many	TRBJ1-1	CASSRFTGAEAFF	TGTGCCAGCAGTCGTTTCACAGGGGCTGAAGCTTTCTTT
TRBV7-2	TRBD1	15	few	TRBJ2-7	CASSHRQGALGEQYF	TGTGCCAGCAGCCACAGACAGGGGGCTTTGGGCGAGCAGTACTTC
TRBV12-3/TRBV12-4	NA	13	NA	TRBJ2-5	CASSLYMGETQYF	TGTGCCAGCAGTCTTTATATGGGGGAGACCCAGTACTTC
TRBV30	NA	14	few	TRBJ2-2	CAWSVRQGGGELFF	TGTGCCTGGAGTGTACGCCAGGGAGGCGGGGAGCTGTTTTTT
TRBV27	TRBD1	14	once	TRBJ2-7	CASSFQDRAYEQYF	TGTGCCAGCAGTTTTCAGGACAGGGCCTACGAGCAGTACTTC
TRBV4-1	TRBD2	17	NA	TRBJ2-1	CASSLYSTSGRLGEQFF	TGCGCCAGCAGCCTCTACTCGACTAGCGGGAGACTCGGTGAGCAGTTCTTC
TRBV5-1	NA	14	NA	TRBJ2-5	CASSLDGNQETQYF	TGCGCCAGCAGCTTGGACGGTAACCAAGAGACCCAGTACTTC
TRBV7-7	NA	14	NA	TRBJ2-1	CASSLGYGRDEQFF	TGTGCCAGCAGCTTAGGGTACGGGCGGGATGAGCAGTTCTTC
TRBV7-9	NA	15	NA	TRBJ2-5	CASSLARQGRETQYF	TGTGCCAGCAGCTTAGCGCGGCAGGGTCGGGAGACCCAGTACTTC
TRBV5-1	NA	14	few	TRBJ2-2	CASSLAGMTGELFF	TGCGCCAGCAGCTTGGCCGGGATGACCGGGGAGCTGTTTTTT
TRBV7-9	NA	15	NA	TRBJ2-7	CASSLGATANYEQYF	TGTGCCAGCAGCTTAGGGGCTACAGCCAACTACGAGCAGTACTTC
TRBV7-2	NA	13	few	TRBJ2-5	CASSASWNQRWYF	TGTGCCAGCAGCGCGTCATGGAACCAACGCTGGTACTTC
TRBV6-5	NA	14	few	TRBJ1-2	CASSYSGSFYGYTF	TGTGCCAGCAGTTACTCTGGCAGCTTCTATGGCTACACCTTC
TRBV5-1	NA	14	few	TRBJ2-1	CASSGVGFYNEQFF	TGCGCCAGCAGCGGTGTCGGGTTTTACAATGAGCAGTTCTTC
TRBV20-1	TRBD2	15	many	TRBJ2-1	CSAPIAGPSYNEQFF	TGCAGTGCTCCCATAGCGGGGCCCTCCTACAATGAGCAGTTCTTC
TRBV25-1	NA	12	few	TRBJ2-5	CASSEQGETQYF	TGTGCCAGCAGTGAACAGGGGGAGACCCAGTACTTC
TRBV5-6	TRBD1	15	NA	TRBJ1-2	CASSSRDSRDYGYTF	TGTGCCAGCAGCTCCCGGGACAGTAGGGACTATGGCTACACCTTC
TRBV10-3	NA	13	few	TRBJ2-5	CASREPRGETQYF	TGTGCTTCCAGGGAACCTCGGGGGGAGACCCAGTACTTC
TRBV20-1	NA	14	NA	TRBJ2-7	CSASRIRSSYEQYF	TGCAGTGCTAGTCGCATCAGGTCCTCCTACGAGCAGTACTTC
TRBV5-1	NA	14	few	TRBJ2-7	CASSFSGPSYEQYF	TGCGCCAGCAGCTTTAGCGGTCCCTCCTACGAGCAGTACTTC
TRBV10-3	NA	14	once	TRBJ2-5	CAISESGGKVTQYF	TGTGCCATCAGTGAGTCCGGGGGCAAGGTGACCCAGTACTTC
TRBV7-6	TRBD2	16	NA	TRBJ2-3	CASSPQRGQSTDTQYF	TGTGCCAGCAGCCCTCAGCGGGGGCAGTCCACAGATACGCAGTATTTT
TRBV12-3/TRBV12-4	NA	13	NA	TRBJ2-7	CASSLNAEGEQYF	TGTGCCAGCAGTTTGAACGCCGAGGGCGAGCAGTACTTC
TRBV14	TRBD2	19	NA	TRBJ2-7	CASSQRPGTSNWVPDEQYF	TGTGCCAGCAGCCAGCGACCGGGGACTAGCAATTGGGTACCCGACGAGCAGTACTTC
TRBV6-1	NA	13	few	TRBJ1-1	CASSATLSTEAFF	TGTGCCAGCAGTGCGACCCTGAGCACTGAAGCTTTCTTT
TRBV7-2	TRBD2	15	NA	TRBJ2-1	CASSRTSGRRNEQFF	TGTGCCAGCAGTCGGACTAGCGGGAGGCGGAATGAGCAGTTCTTC
TRBV12-3/TRBV12-4	NA	11	many	TRBJ2-5	CASSFHETQYF	TGTGCCAGCAGTTTTCACGAGACCCAGTACTTC
TRBV5-1	NA	15	few	TRBJ2-2	CASSQGTPGPGELFF	TGCGCCAGCAGTCAGGGAACTCCTGGGCCCGGGGAGCTGTTTTTT
TRBV6-1	NA	15	few	TRBJ1-1	CASSEARQTNTEAFF	TGTGCCAGCAGTGAAGCGAGACAGACGAACACTGAAGCTTTCTTT
TRBV27	TRBD1	13	many	TRBJ1-4	CASSLQGAEKLFF	TGTGCCAGCAGTTTACAGGGGGCAGAAAAACTGTTTTTT
TRBV10-2	TRBD2	16	few	TRBJ2-1	CASRRYLAGGENEQFF	TGCGCCAGCAGGAGGTATCTAGCGGGAGGGGAAAATGAGCAGTTCTTC
TRBV3-1	NA	16	NA	TRBJ2-2	CASSQGGSYFGGELFF	TGTGCCAGCAGCCAAGGAGGTAGCTACTTCGGCGGGGAGCTGTTTTTT
TRBV12-3/TRBV12-4	NA	14	NA	TRBJ2-7	CASSSQGESYEQYF	TGTGCCAGCAGTTCCCAGGGTGAATCCTACGAGCAGTACTTC
TRBV5-1	NA	16	NA	TRBJ1-1	CASSGVERAANTEAFF	TGCGCCAGCAGTGGAGTGGAAAGGGCAGCGAACACTGAAGCTTTCTTT
TRBV5-1	NA	14	once	TRBJ2-3	CASSLEAALDTQYF	TGCGCCAGCAGCTTGGAGGCAGCCTTAGATACGCAGTATTTT
TRBV6-2/TRBV6-3	NA	15	few	TRBJ1-1	CASRSPQSLNTEAFF	TGTGCCAGCAGAAGCCCCCAATCATTGAACACTGAAGCTTTCTTT
TRBV6-5	TRBD1	11	few	TRBJ1-1	CAAYRGTEAFF	TGTGCCGCATACAGGGGAACTGAAGCTTTCTTT
TRBV4-1	NA	16	NA	TRBJ2-3	CASSPMVLFSTDTQYF	TGCGCCAGCAGCCCCATGGTCCTCTTTAGCACAGATACGCAGTATTTT